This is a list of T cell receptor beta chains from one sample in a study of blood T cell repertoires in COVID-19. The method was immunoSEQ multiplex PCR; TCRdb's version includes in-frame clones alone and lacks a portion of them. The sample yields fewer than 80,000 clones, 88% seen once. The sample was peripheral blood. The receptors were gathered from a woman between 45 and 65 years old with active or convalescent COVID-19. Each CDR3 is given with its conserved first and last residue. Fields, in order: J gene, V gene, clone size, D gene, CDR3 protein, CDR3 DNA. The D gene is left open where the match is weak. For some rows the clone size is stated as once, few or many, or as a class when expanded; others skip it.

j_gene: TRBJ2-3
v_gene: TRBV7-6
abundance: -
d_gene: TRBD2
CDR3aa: CASSLMGLAGGTDTQYF
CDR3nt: TGTGCCAGCAGCTTGATGGGACTAGCGGGGGGCACAGATACGCAGTATTTT

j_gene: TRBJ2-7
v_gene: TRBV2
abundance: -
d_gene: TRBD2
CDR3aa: CASRTSGTYEQYF
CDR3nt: TGTGCCAGCAGAACTAGCGGTACCTACGAGCAGTACTTC

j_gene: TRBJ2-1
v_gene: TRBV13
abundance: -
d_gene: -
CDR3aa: CASHVGGPTYNEQFF
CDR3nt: TGTGCCAGCCATGTTGGAGGGCCTACTTACAATGAGCAGTTCTTC

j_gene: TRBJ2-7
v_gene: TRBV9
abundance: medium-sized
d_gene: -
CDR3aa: CASSAETGSTYEQYF
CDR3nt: TGTGCCAGCAGCGCAGAGACCGGGAGTACCTACGAGCAGTACTTC

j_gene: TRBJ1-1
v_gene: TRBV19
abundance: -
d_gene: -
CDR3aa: CASSIGGESTEAFF
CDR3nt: TGTGCCAGTAGTATAGGGGGGGAGAGCACTGAAGCTTTCTTT

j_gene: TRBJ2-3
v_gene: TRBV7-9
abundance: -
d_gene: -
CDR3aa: CASSPFDSRSDTQYF
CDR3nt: TGTGCCAGCAGCCCCTTCGACAGTCGTTCAGATACGCAGTATTTT

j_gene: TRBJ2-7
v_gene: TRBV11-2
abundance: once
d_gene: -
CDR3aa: CASSSTGQPYEQYF
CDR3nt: TGTGCCAGCAGCTCCACGGGACAACCCTACGAGCAGTACTTC

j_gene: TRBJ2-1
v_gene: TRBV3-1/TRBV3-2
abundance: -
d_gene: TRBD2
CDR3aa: CASSFEGLAEINEQFF
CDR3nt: TGTGCCAGCAGCTTTGAGGGACTAGCGGAGATCAATGAGCAGTTCTTC

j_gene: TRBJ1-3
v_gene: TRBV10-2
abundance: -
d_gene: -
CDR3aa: CASSQGHFSGNTIYF
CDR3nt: TGCGCCAGCTCCCAGGGACATTTCTCTGGAAACACCATATATTTT

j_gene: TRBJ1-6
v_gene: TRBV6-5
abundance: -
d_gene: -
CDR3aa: CASRGSQTRGSPLHF
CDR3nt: TGTGCCAGCAGGGGGTCCCAAACTAGAGGGTCACCCCTCCACTTT

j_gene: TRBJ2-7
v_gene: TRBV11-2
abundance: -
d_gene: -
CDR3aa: CASSSAIGVARQYF
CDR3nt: TGTGCCAGCAGCTCCGCGATCGGGGTAGCTAGGCAGTACTTC

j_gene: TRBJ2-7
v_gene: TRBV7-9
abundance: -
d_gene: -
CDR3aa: CASTQPPRRGEYEQYF
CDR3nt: TGTGCCAGCACCCAACCCCCCCGGCGGGGCGAGTACGAGCAGTACTTC

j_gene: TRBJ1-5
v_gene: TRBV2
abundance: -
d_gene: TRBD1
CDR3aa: CASSQGRGSNQPQHF
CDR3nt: TGTGCCAGCAGTCAGGGCAGGGGGAGCAATCAGCCCCAGCATTTT

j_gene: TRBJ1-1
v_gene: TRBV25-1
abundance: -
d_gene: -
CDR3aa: CASSERGFLRAFF
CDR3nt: TGTGCCAGCAGTGAACGAGGGTTCTTGAGAGCTTTCTTT

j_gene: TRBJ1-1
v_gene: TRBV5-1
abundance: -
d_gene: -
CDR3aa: CASSLGQTEAFF
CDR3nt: TGCGCCAGCAGCTTAGGACAAACTGAAGCTTTCTTT

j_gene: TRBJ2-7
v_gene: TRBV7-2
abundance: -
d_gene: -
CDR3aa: CASRLGRGEQYF
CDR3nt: TGTGCCAGCAGGCTCGGACGGGGGGAGCAGTACTTC

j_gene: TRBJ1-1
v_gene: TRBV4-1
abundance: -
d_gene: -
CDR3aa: CASSHTGLQNTEAFF
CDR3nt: TGCGCCAGCAGCCACACAGGGTTACAGAACACTGAAGCTTTCTTT

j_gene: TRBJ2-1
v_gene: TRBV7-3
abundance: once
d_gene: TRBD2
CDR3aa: CASSQTLAGGGEQFF
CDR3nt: TGTGCCAGCAGCCAGACTCTAGCGGGAGGCGGTGAGCAGTTCTTC

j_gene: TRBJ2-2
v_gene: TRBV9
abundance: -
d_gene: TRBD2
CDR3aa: CASSSPLAGRNTGELFF
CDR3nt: TGTGCCAGCAGCTCTCCCCTAGCGGGGCGGAACACCGGGGAGCTGTTTTTT

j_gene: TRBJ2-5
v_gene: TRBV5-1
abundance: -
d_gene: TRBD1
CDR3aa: CASSTTGTGRETQYF
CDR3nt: TGCGCCAGCAGCACGACCGGGACAGGGAGAGAGACCCAGTACTTC

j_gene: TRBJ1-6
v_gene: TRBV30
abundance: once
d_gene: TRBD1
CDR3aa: CAWGVRDRGRNSPLHF
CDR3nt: TGTGCCTGGGGTGTACGGGACAGGGGGAGGAATTCACCCCTCCACTTT

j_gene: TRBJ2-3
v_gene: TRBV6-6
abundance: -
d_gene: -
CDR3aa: CASSVTSSTDTQYF
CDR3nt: TGTGCCAGCAGCGTGACTAGTAGCACAGATACGCAGTATTTT

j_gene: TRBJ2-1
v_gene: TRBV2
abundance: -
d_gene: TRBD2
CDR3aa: CASGQERGYNEQFF
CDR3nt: TGTGCCAGCGGGCAGGAGCGGGGTTACAATGAGCAGTTCTTC

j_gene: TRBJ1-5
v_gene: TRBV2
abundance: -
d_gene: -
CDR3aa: CASSEGALNNQPQHF
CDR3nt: TGTGCCAGCAGTGAAGGTGCACTGAACAATCAGCCCCAGCATTTT

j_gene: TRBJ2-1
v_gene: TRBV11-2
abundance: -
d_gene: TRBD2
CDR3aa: CASSLGSSGSMYEQFF
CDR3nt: TGTGCCAGCAGCTTAGGTAGTAGCGGGAGTATGTATGAGCAGTTCTTC

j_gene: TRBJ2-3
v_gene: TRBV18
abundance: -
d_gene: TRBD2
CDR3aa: CASSLLAGTFTDTQYF
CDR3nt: TGTGCCAGCTCACTTTTAGCGGGAACCTTCACAGATACGCAGTATTTT

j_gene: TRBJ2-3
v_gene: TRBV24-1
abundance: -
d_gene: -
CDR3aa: CATSDPSTENTQYF
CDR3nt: TGTGCCACCAGTGATCCCTCGACAGAGAATACGCAGTATTTT

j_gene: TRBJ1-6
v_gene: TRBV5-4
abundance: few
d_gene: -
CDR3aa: CASSLDRHNSPLHF
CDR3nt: TGTGCCAGCAGCTTGGATCGACACAATTCACCCCTCCACTTT

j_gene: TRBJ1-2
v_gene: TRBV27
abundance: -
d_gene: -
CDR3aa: CASSSSTDYGYTF
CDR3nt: TGTGCCAGCAGTAGCTCGACAGACTATGGCTACACCTTC

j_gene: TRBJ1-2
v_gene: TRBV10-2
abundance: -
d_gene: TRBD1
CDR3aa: CASTSGGQGSVWSYGYTF
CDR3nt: TGCGCCAGCACATCAGGGGGGCAGGGGAGTGTATGGAGCTATGGCTACACCTTC

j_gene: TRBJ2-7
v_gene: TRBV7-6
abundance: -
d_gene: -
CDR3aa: CASSLAGGANHEQYF
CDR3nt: TGTGCCAGCAGCTTAGCGGGAGGTGCCAATCACGAGCAGTACTTC

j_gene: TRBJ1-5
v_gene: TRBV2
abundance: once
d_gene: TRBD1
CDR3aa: CASRVGQGPNQPQHF
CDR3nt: TGTGCCAGCAGGGTTGGACAGGGTCCTAATCAGCCCCAGCATTTT

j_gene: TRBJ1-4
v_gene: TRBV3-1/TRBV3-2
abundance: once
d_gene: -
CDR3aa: CASSQGLLQGNIGEKLFF
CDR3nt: TGTGCCAGCAGCCAAGGATTGTTACAGGGAAACATAGGCGAAAAACTGTTTTTT

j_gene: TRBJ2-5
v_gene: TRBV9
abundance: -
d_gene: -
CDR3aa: CASSVTSAETQYF
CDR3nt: TGTGCCAGCAGCGTAACAAGCGCAGAGACCCAGTACTTC

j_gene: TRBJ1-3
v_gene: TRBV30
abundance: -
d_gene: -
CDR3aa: CAWTVGTTLSGNTIYF
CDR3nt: TGTGCCTGGACCGTTGGGACAACTCTCTCTGGAAACACCATATATTTT

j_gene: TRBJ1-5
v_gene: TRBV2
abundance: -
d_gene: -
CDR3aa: CASQNWGHSNQPQHF
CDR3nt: TGTGCCAGCCAGAATTGGGGACACTCAAATCAGCCCCAGCATTTT

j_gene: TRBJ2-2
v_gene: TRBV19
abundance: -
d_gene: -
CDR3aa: CASRPWEALTGELFF
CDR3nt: TGTGCCAGTAGGCCGTGGGAGGCCCTCACCGGGGAGCTGTTTTTT

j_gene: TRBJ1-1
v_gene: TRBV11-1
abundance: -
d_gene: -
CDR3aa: CASNNMNTEAFF
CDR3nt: TGTGCCAGCAACAACATGAACACTGAAGCTTTCTTT

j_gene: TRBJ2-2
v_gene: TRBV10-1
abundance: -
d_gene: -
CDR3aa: CASTSSNGGELFF
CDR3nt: TGCGCCAGCACAAGTAGTAACGGCGGGGAGCTGTTTTTT

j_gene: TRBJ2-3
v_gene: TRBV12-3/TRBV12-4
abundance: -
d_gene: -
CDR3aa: CASSPNGDTQYF
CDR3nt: TGTGCCAGCAGCCCCAACGGGGATACGCAGTATTTT

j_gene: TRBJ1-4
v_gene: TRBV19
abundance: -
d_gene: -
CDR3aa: CASSISRAGNAFFIGRRGEKLFF
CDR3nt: TGTGCCAGTAGTATAAGCCGAGCAGGGAATGCATTTTTTATCGGGAGACGAGGGGAAAAACTGTTTTTT

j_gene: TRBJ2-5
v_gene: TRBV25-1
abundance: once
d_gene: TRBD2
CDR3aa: CASTGTSYQTQYF
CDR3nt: TGTGCCAGCACCGGGACTAGCTATCAGACCCAGTACTTC

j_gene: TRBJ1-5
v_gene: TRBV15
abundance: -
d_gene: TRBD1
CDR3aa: CATSRGSTGENQPQHF
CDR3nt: TGTGCCACCAGCAGAGGTTCCACAGGGGAAAATCAGCCCCAGCATTTT

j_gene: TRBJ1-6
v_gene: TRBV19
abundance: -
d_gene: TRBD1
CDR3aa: CASSTGTDNSPLHF
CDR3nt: TGTGCCAGTAGCACTGGGACAGATAATTCACCCCTCCACTTT

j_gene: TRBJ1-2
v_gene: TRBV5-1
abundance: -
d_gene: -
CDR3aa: CASSLVLAEGYGYTF
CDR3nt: TGCGCCAGCAGCTTGGTGCTGGCGGAGGGCTATGGCTACACCTTC

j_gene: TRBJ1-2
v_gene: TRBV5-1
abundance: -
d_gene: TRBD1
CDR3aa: CASSLGTGAYFNYGYTF
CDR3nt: TGCGCCAGCAGCTTGGGGACAGGGGCCTATTTTAACTATGGCTACACCTTC

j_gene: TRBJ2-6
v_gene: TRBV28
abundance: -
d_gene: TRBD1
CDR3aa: CASRGGQGRDSGANVLTF
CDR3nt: TGTGCCAGCAGGGGGGGACAGGGGCGAGACTCTGGGGCCAACGTCCTGACTTTC

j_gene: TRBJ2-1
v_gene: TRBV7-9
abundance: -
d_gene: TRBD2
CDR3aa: CASSPVAGPRFDEQFF
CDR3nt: TGTGCCAGCAGCCCAGTAGCGGGACCCCGCTTCGATGAGCAGTTCTTC

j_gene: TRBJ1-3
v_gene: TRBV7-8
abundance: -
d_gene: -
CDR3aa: CASSPDRSVSGNTIYF
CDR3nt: TGTGCCAGCAGCCCCGACAGGTCTGTCTCTGGAAACACCATATATTTT

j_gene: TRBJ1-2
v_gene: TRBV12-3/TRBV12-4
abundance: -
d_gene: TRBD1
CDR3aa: CASRGTAVWGYTF
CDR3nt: TGTGCCAGCAGGGGGACAGCGGTTTGGGGCTACACCTTC

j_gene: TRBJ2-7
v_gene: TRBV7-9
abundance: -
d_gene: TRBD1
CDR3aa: CASSFPLGDRGPYEQYF
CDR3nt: TGTGCCAGCAGCTTTCCGCTTGGGGACAGGGGACCGTACGAGCAGTACTTC

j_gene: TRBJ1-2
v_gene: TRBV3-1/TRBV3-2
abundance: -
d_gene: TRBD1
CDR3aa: CASSPRQGIYGYTF
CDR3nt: TGTGCCAGCAGCCCACGACAGGGTATTTATGGCTACACCTTC

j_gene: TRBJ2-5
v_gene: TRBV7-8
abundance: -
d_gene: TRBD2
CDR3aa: CASSLGSSGSGRETQYF
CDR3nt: TGTGCCAGCAGCTTAGGATCTAGCGGGAGTGGTCGGGAGACCCAGTACTTC